The text below deals with one T cell receptor beta chain. Enrollees, roughly 18 to 89 years old, lived in 25 or so US areas. Recovery meant two consecutive negative NP/OP PCR tests, professional clearance, or resolved symptoms. This entry belongs to a study of blood T cell repertoires in COVID-19. Study information: From the United States, Italy and Spain came samples of acute and convalescent COVID-19.

Germline CDR1 is SGHTA and CDR2 is FQGNSA. J lost 4 bases, V lost 5 bases, and 9 bases had no gene match. The CDR3 has 15 amino acids. Per the authors' pipeline: Reference gene primer amplification gave nucleated cell count estimates. Only in-frame clones appear in the TCRdb table, and some are missing; sequencing was by immunoSEQ multiplex PCR. V and J calls and clone size are given by that table; D and trimming were obtained from the DNA. The table lists 250,000 to 350,000 clones, roughly 90% of them singletons. Sequencing was performed on PBMCs or T cells enriched from blood (not recorded which). The chain recombines TRBV7-2 with TRBJ2-3, with TRBD1 identical over 7 bases. The origin of this receptor is a woman between 25 and 40 years old who had recovered from COVID-19. CDR3 in DNA: TGTGCCAGCAGCCCCAGGGGGTTAGGAGCAGATACGCAGTATTTT. It specifies CASSPRGLGADTQYF.